This TCR beta chain was recorded in a study of blood T cell repertoires in COVID-19. The assay was immunoSEQ multiplex PCR, and TCRdb's table has in-frame clones only and misses some. The table shows 350,000 to 450,000 clones, with 75% to 90% occurring only once. CDR3 length: 15 amino acids. Germline V lookup: CDR1 SNHLY, CDR2 FYNNEI. Deletions cut 6 bases from V and 2 bases from J, with 16 bases between. This chain links TRBV2 with TRBJ1-2; tentative D call: TRBD1 (5 bases). The receptor comes from a woman aged 50 to 60 who had recovered from COVID-19. The specimen sequenced was PBMCs or T cells enriched from blood (not recorded which). The CDR3: CASSRGRGYNYGYTF. As DNA, the CDR3 is TGTGCCAGCAGCCGCGGCCGGGGGTACAACTATGGCTACACCTTC.